Listed below are T cell receptor beta chains from one sample, sequenced in a study of T cell repertoires in cytomegalovirus infection. These TCRs' antigens remain unknown. TCRdb used MiXCR to reprocess the reads, holding one entry per CDR3 protein. The sample consists of approximately 310,000 distinct CDR3 sequences, 20% to 30% of them appearing once. This sample comprised cultured PBMCs, obtained from culture after CMV antigen stimulation. These receptors were taken from a human donor in good health (CMV status not recorded). Some clones in this sample may be carry-over from other donors' samples. The CDR3 runs from the conserved cysteine through the conserved F or W.

CDR3aa | j_gene | v_gene
CASSILGQNTEAFF | TRBJ1-1 | TRBV19
CASSLGLPGEETQYF | TRBJ2-5 | TRBV7-2
CASSLFSTSPVDTQYF | TRBJ2-3 | TRBV7-9
CASSMGLAGGNTGELFF | TRBJ2-2 | TRBV19
CASSPVDTQYF | TRBJ2-3 | TRBV7-2
CASIHSGTNTGELFF | TRBJ2-2 | TRBV7-2
CASSLFSGPPSDGYTF | TRBJ1-2 | TRBV7-9
CASSSQWTNNEQFF | TRBJ2-1 | TRBV2
CASRPDRGRDSYNEQFF | TRBJ2-1 | TRBV7-9
CASSPKEGVSVNNEQFF | TRBJ2-1 | TRBV18
CASSRKRTDYGYTF | TRBJ1-2 | TRBV4-3
CASSPEVYEQYF | TRBJ2-7 | TRBV7-9
CASSPGTSGRAQETQYF | TRBJ2-5 | TRBV7-8
CSVQGGLRGARYNEQFF | TRBJ2-1 | TRBV29-1
CASSFRTSGRRNEQFF | TRBJ2-1 | TRBV5-6
CASSIQGNQANYGYTF | TRBJ1-2 | TRBV7-2
CASSPQNSAGNEQFF | TRBJ2-1 | TRBV6-4
CASMRSGRSRETQYF | TRBJ2-5 | TRBV7-2
CASSLEIRRVGELFF | TRBJ2-2 | TRBV7-2
CASSLIAVAGGMNTEAFF | TRBJ1-1 | TRBV11-2
CASSLLADLSYEQYF | TRBJ2-7 | TRBV7-8
CASSHRGWYTEAFF | TRBJ1-1 | TRBV6-2/TRBV6-3
CASSLALPRGGNEQFF | TRBJ2-1 | TRBV7-9
CASSPVGEKLFF | TRBJ1-4 | TRBV7-9
CASSFNRMYTEAFF | TRBJ1-1 | TRBV7-3
CASSFIIIGTEAFF | TRBJ1-1 | TRBV28
CSASDSLQETQYF | TRBJ2-5 | TRBV20-1
CASSYATGGMNTEAFF | TRBJ1-1 | TRBV7-8